The T cell receptor (beta chain) under discussion was sequenced for a study of graft-versus-host responses after intestinal transplantation. About the research overall: Induction with anti-thymocyte globulin, then tacrolimus and steroids for three to four years, was given to all recipients.

A remark on this clone: Its antigen is as yet unknown.

Trimming removed 6 bases from V and 3 bases from J, with 9 bases in between. The CDR3 is made up of 13 amino acids. The germline V gene has CDR1 ENHRY and CDR2 SYGVKD. TCRdb's copy holds only in-frame clones and misses some; the assay was immunoSEQ multiplex PCR. This sample yields about 130,000 clones, of which roughly 91% are seen a single time; approximately 0.2% belongs to the top ten. Specimen: unstimulated CD4+ T cells sorted from spleen or lymph node cells, collected before intestinal transplant. V gene TRBV10-3 combines with J gene TRBJ2-1; a weak D match, TRBD1 (6 bases). The clonotype comes from a human donor who received an intestinal transplant. The CDR3, as DNA: TGTGCCATCAGGGGGGACATCTACAATGAGCAGTTCTTC. Translating gives CAIRGDIYNEQFF.